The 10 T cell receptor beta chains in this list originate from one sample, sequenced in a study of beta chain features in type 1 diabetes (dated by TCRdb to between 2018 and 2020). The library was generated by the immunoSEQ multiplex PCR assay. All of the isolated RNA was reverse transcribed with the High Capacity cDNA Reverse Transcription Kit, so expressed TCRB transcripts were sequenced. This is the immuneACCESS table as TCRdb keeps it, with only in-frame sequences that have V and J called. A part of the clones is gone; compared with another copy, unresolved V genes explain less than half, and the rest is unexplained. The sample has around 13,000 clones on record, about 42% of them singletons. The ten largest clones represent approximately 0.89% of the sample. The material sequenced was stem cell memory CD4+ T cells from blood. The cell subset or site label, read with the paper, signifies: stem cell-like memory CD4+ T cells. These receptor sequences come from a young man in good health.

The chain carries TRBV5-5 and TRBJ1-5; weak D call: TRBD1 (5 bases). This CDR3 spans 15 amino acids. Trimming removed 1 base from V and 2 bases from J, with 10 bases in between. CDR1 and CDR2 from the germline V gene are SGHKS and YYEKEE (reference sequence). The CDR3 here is CASSLWGEGNQPQHF. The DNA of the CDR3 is TGTGCCAGCAGCTTGTGGGGGGAGGGCAATCAGCCCCAGCATTTT.

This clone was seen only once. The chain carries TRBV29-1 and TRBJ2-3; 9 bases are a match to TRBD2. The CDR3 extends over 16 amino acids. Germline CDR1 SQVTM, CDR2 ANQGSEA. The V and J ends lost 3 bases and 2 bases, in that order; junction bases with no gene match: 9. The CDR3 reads CSVDGASGEYTDTQYF. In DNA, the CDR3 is TGCAGCGTTGATGGCGCTAGCGGGGAGTACACAGATACGCAGTATTTT.

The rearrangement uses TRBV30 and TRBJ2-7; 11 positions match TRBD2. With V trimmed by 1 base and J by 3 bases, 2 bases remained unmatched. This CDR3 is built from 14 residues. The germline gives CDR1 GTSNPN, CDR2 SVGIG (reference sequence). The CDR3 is CAWSETSGGYEQYF. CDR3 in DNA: TGTGCCTGGAGTGAAACTAGCGGGGGCTACGAGCAGTACTTC. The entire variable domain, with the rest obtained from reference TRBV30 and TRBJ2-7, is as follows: SQTIHQWPATLVQPVGSPLSLECTVEGTSNPNLYWYRQAAGRGLQLLFYSVGIGQISSEVPQNLSASRPQDRQFILSSKKLLLSDSGFYLCAWSETSGGYEQYFGPGTRLTVT.

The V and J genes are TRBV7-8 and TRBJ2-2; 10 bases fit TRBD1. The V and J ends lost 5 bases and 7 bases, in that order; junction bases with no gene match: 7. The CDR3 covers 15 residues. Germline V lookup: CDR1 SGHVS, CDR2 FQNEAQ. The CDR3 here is CASSKTGGVNGELFF. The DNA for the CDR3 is TGTGCCAGCAGCAAGACAGGGGGCGTTAACGGGGAGCTGTTTTTT.

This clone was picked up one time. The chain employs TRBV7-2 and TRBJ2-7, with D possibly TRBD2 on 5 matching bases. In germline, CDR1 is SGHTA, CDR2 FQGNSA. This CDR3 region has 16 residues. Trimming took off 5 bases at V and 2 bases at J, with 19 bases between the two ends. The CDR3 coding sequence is TGTGCCAGCAGCGCAAACCTAGGACTTACCCCCTACGAGCAGTACTTC. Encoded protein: CASSANLGLTPYEQYF.

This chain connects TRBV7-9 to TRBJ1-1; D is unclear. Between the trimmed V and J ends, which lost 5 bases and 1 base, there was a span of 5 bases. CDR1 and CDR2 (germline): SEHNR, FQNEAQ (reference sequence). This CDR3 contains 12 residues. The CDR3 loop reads CASSRGNTEAFF. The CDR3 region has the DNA TGTGCCAGCAGCCGAGGGAACACTGAAGCTTTCTTT. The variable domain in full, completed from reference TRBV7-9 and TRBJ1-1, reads DTGVSQNPRHKITKRGQNVTFRCDPISEHNRLYWYRQTLGQGPEFLTYFQNEAQLEKSRLLSDRFSAERPKGSFSTLEIQRTEQGDSAMYLCASSRGNTEAFFGQGTRLTVV.

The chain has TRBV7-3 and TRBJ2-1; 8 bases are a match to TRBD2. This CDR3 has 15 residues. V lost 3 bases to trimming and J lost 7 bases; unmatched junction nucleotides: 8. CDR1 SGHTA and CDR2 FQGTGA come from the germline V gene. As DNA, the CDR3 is TGTGCCAGCAGCTTCGGGGGGGCAGGGTGGAATGAGCAGTTCTTC. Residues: CASSFGGAGWNEQFF.

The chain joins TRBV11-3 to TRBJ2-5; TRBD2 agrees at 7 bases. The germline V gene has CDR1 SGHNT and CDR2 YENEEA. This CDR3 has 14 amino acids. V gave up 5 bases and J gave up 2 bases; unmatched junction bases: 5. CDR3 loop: CASSPRGIQETQYF. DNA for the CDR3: TGTGCCAGCAGCCCGCGGGGGATTCAAGAGACCCAGTACTTC.

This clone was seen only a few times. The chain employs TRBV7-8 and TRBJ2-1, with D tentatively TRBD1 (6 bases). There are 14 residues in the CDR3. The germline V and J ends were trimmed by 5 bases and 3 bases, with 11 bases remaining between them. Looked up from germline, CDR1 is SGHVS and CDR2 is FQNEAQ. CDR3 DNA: TGTGCCAGCAGCCCCGGACAGTACTACAATGAGCAGTTCTTC. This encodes CASSPGQYYNEQFF.

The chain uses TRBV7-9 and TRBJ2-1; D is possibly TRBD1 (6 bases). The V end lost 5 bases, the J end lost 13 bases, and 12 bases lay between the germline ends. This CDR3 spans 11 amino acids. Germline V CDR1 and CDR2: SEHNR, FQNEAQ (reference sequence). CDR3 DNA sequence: TGTGCCAGCAGCCATGGACAGTTACAGTTCTTC. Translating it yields CASSHGQLQFF.